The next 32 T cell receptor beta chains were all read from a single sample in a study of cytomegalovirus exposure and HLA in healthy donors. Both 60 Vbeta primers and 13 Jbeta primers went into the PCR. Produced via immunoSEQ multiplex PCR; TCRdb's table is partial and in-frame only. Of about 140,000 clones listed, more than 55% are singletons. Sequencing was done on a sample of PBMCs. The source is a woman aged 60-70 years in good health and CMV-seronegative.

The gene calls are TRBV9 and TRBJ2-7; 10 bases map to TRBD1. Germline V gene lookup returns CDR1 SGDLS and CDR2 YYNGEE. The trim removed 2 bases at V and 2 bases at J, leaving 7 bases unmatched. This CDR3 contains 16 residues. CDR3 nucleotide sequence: TGTGCCAGCAGCGTTTCCGGGACAGGGGTCCCCTACGAGCAGTACTTC. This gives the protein CASSVSGTGVPYEQYF.

CDR3 sequence reads: CASSPGGRGLTRSNQPQHF. The CDR3 DNA reads as TGTGCCAGCTCACCTGGGGGCAGGGGGCTGACGCGGAGCAATCAGCCCCAGCATTTT. J is TRBJ1-5 and V is TRBV18, with TRBD1 matching 8 bases. V trimming: 3 bases; J trimming: 1 base; junction bases outside the gene matches: 14. CDR1 is KGHSH, CDR2 LQKENI, per germline. There are 19 residues in the CDR3.

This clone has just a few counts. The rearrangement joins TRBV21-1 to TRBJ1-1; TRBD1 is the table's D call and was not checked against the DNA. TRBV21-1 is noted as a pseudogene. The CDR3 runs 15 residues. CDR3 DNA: TGTGCCAGCAGCCCAAGGGGACACCCGAACACTGAAGCTTTCTTT. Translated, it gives CASSPRGHPNTEAFF.

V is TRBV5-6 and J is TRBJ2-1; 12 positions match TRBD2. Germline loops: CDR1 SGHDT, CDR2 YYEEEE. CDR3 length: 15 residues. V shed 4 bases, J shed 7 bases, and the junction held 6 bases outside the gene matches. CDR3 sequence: CASSPPTSGSNEQFF. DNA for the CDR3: TGTGCCAGCAGCCCACCGACTAGCGGGAGTAATGAGCAGTTCTTC.

The CDR3 region has the DNA TGCGCCAGCAGCATACTCAAGGACAGGATCTTGGCAACTAATGAAAAACTGTTTTTT. Translated: CASSILKDRILATNEKLFF. The chain recombines TRBV5-1 with TRBJ1-4, with 7 bases matching TRBD1. Per the germline V gene, CDR1 is SGHRS and CDR2 is YFSETQ. This CDR3 contains 19 residues. J lost 0 bases, V lost 4 bases, and 15 bases had no gene match. Using reference TRBV5-1 and TRBJ1-4 for the parts outside the CDR3, the full variable domain is KAGVTQTPRYLIKTRGQQVTLSCSPISGHRSVSWYQQTPGQGLQFLFEYFSETQRNKGNFPGRFSGRQFSNSRSEMNVSTLELGDSALYLCASSILKDRILATNEKLFFGSGTQLSVL.

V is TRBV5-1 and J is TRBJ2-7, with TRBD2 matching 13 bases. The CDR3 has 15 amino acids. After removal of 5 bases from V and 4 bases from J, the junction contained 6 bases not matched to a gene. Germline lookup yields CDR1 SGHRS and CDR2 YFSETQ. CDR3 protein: CASSLRLAGGYEQYF. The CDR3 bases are TGCGCCAGCAGTTTAAGACTAGCGGGGGGATACGAGCAGTACTTC.

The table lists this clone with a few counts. The chain's CDR3 is CSGRRGPGELFF. CDR3 nucleotides: TGCAGCGGTCGGAGGGGGCCCGGGGAGCTGTTTTTT. The chain couples TRBV29-1 to TRBJ2-2, with TRBD1 as a possible D gene (7 bases). Per the germline V gene, CDR1 is SQVTM and CDR2 is ANQGSEA. CDR3 length: 12 residues. The V gene lost 7 bases and the J gene lost 6 bases, with 12 bases spanning the gap.

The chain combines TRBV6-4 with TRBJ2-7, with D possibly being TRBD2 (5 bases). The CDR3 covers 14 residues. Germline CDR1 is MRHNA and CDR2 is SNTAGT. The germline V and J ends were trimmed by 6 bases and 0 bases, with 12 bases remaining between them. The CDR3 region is CASRRRSPSYEQYF. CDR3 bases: TGTGCCAGCAGGAGGAGGAGTCCCTCCTACGAGCAGTACTTC.

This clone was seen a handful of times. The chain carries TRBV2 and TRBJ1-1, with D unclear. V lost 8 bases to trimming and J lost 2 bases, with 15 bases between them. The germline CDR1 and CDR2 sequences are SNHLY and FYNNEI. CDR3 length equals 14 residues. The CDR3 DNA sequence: TGTGCCAGCCACCCCCCAGGAATAAACACTGAAGCTTTCTTT. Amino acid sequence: CASHPPGINTEAFF.

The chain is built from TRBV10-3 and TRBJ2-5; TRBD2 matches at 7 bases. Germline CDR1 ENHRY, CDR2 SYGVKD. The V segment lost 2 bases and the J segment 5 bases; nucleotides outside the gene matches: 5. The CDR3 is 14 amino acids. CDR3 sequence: CAISEPLGGETQYF. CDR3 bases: TGTGCCATCAGTGAGCCATTGGGGGGGGAGACCCAGTACTTC.

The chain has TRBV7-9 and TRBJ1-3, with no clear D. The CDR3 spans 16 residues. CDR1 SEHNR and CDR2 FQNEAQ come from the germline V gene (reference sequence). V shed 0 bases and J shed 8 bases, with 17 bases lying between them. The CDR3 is CASSLAPGPRGHTIYF. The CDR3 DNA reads TGTGCCAGCAGCTTAGCTCCGGGCCCCAGAGGGCACACCATATATTTT.

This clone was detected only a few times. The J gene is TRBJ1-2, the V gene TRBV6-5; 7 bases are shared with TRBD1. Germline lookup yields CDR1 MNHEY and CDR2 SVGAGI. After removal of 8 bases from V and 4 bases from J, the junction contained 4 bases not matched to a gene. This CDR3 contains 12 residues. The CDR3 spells CASWRQGYGYTF. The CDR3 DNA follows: TGTGCCAGCTGGAGACAGGGCTATGGCTACACCTTC.

CDR3 protein: CASSLMSGGASYNEQFF. DNA for the CDR3: TGTGCCAGCAGCTTGATGAGCGGGGGGGCGAGTTACAATGAGCAGTTCTTC. The J gene is TRBJ2-1, the V gene TRBV7-3, with TRBD2 identical over 10 bases. The CDR3 spans 17 residues. CDR1 SGHTA and CDR2 FQGTGA come from the germline V gene. Trimming cost V 3 bases and J 4 bases; bases outside gene matches: 9.

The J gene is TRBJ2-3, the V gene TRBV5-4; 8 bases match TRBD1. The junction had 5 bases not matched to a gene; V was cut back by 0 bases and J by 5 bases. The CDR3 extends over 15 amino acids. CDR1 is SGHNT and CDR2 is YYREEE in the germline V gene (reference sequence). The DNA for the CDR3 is TGTGCCAGCAGCTTGGACAGGGGGGCGGGAGATACGCAGTATTTT. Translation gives CASSLDRGAGDTQYF.

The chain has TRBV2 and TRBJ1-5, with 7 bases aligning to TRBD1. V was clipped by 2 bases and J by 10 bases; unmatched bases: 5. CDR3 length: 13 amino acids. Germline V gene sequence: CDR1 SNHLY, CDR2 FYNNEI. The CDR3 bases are TGTGCCAGCAGTGAACAGGGGGAAGGTCCCCAGCATTTT. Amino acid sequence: CASSEQGEGPQHF.

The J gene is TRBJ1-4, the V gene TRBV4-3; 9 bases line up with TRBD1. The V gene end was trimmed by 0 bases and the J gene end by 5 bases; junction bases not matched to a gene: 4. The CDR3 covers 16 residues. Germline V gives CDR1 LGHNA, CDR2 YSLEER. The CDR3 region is CASSQEGTGKNEKLFF. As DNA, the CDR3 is TGCGCCAGCAGCCAAGAGGGGACAGGGAAGAATGAAAAACTGTTTTTT.

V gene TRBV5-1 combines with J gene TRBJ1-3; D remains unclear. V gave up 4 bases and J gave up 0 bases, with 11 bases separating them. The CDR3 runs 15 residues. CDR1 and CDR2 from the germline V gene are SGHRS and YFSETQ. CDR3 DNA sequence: TGCGCCAGCAGCCCCCAGACTTACTCTGGAAACACCATATATTTT. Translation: CASSPQTYSGNTIYF.

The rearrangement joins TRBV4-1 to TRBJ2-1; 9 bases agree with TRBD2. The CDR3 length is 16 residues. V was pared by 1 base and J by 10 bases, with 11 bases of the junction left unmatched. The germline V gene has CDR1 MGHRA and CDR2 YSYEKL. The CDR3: CASSQVNLAGLREQFF. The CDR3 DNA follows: TGCGCCAGCAGCCAAGTAAACCTAGCGGGGCTCAGGGAGCAGTTCTTC.

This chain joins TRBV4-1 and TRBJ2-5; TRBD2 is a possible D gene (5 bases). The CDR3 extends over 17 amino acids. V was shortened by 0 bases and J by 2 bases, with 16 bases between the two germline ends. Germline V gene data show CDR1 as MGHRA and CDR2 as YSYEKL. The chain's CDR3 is CASSQDGPGLLQETQYF. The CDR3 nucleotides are TGCGCCAGCAGCCAAGACGGCCCTGGACTGCTTCAAGAGACCCAGTACTTC.

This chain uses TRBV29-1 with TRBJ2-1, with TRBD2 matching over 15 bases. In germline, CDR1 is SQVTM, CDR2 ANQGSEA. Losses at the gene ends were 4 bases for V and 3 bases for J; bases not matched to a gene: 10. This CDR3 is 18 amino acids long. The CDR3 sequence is CSVVPWTSGRASYNEQFF. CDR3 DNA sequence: TGCAGCGTTGTACCCTGGACTAGCGGGAGGGCCAGCTACAATGAGCAGTTCTTC.

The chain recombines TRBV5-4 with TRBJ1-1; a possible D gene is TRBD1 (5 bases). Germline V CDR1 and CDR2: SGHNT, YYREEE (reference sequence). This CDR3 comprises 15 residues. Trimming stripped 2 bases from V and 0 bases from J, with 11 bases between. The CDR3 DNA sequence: TGTGCCAGCAGCTTAGATATCAGGGTGAACACTGAAGCTTTCTTT. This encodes CASSLDIRVNTEAFF.

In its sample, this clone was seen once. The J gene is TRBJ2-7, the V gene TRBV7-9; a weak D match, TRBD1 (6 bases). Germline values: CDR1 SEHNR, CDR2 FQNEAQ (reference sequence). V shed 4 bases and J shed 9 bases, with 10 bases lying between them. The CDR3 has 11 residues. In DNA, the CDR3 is TGTGCCAGCAGCTCGACAGGCCTGCAGTACTTC. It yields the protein CASSSTGLQYF.

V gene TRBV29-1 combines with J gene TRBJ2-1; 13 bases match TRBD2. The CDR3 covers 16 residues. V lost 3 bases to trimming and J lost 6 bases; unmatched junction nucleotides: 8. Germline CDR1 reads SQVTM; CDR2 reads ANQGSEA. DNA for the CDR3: TGCAGCGTTGACTCTATACTAGCGGGAGGGATCAATGAGCAGTTCTTC. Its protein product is CSVDSILAGGINEQFF.

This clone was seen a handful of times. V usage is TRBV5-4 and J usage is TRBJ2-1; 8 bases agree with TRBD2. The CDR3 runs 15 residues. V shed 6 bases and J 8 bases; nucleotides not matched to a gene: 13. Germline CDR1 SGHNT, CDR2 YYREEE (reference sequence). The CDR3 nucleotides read TGTGCCAGCAAACCTACGGGGGGGTCCCCGTATGAGCAGTTCTTC. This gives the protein CASKPTGGSPYEQFF.

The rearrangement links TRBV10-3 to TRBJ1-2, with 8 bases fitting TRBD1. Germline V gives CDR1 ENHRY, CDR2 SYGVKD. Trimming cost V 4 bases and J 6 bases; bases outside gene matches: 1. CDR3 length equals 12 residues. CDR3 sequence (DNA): TGTGCCATCAGTGGGACAGGGAATGGCTACACCTTC. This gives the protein CAISGTGNGYTF.

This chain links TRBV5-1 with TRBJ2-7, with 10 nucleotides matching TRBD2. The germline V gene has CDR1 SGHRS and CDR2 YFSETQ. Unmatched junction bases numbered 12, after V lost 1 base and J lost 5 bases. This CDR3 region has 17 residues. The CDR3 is CASSLSTPSGGIHEQYF. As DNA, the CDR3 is TGCGCCAGCAGCTTGTCCACCCCTAGCGGGGGAATCCACGAGCAGTACTTC.

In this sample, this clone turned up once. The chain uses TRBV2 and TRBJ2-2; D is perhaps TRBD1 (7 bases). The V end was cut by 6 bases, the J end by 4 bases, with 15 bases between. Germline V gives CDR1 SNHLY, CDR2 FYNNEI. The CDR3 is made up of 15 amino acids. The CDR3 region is CASSQGGLSTGELFF. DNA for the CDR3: TGTGCCAGCAGCCAGGGGGGACTCAGCACCGGGGAGCTGTTTTTT.

CDR3: CASSRQGSYEQYF. The CDR3 bases are TGTGCCAGCAGCAGACAGGGTTCCTACGAGCAGTACTTC. The rearrangement joins TRBV27 to TRBJ2-7, with TRBD1 matching over 7 bases. This CDR3 contains 13 residues. Germline CDR1 and CDR2: MNHEY and SMNVEV (reference sequence). J was trimmed by 1 base and V by 6 bases; bases with no gene match: 3.

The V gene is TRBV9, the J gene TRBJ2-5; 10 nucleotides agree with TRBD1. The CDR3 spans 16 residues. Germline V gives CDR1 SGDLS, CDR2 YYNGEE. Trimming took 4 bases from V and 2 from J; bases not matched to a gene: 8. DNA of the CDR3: TGTGCCAGCAGCTTCCGGGACAGGGGCCCGCAAGAGACCCAGTACTTC. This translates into CASSFRDRGPQETQYF. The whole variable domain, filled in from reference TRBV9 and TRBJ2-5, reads DSGVTQTPKHLITATGQRVTLRCSPRSGDLSVYWYQQSLDQGLQFLIQYYNGEERAKGNILERFSAQQFPDLHSELNLSSLELGDSALYFCASSFRDRGPQETQYFGPGTRLLVL.

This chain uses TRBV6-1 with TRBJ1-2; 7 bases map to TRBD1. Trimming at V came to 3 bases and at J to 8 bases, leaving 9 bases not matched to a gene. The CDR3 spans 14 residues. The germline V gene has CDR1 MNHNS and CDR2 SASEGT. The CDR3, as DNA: TGTGCCAGCAGTGAGAACCCGACAGGGATAGGCTACACCTTC. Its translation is CASSENPTGIGYTF.

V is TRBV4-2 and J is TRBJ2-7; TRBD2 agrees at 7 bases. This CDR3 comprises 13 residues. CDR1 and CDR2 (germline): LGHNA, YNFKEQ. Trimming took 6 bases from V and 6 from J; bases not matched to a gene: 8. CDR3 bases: TGTGCCAGCAGTAAGGCGGGAGTAGGCGAGCAGTACTTC. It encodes CASSKAGVGEQYF.

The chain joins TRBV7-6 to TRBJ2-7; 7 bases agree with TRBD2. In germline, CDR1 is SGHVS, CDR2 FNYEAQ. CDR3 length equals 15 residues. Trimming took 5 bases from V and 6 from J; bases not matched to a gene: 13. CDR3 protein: CASSPIAGALSEQYF. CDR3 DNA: TGTGCCAGCAGCCCAATTGCGGGAGCTTTGAGCGAGCAGTACTTC. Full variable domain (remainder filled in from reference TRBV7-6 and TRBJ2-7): GAGVSQSPRYKVTKRGQDVALRCDPISGHVSLYWYRQALGQGPEFLTYFNYEAQQDKSGLPNDRFSAERPEGSISTLTIQRTEQRDSAMYRCASSPIAGALSEQYFGPGTRLTVT.